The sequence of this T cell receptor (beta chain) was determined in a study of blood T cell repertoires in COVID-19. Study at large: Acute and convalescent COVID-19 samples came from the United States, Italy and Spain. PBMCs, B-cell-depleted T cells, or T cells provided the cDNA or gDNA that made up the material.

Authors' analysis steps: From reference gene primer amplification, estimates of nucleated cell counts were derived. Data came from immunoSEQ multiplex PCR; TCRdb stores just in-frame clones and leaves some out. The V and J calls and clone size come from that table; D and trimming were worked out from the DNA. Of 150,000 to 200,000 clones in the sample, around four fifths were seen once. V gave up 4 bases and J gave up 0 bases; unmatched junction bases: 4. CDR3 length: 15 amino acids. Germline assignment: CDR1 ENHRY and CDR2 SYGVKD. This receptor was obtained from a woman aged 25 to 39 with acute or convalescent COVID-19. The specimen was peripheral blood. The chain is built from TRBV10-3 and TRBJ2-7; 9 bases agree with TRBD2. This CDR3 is CAISGSGGPSYEQYF. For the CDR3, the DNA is TGTGCCATCAGTGGGAGCGGGGGGCCCTCCTACGAGCAGTACTTC.